What follows are 26 T cell receptor beta chains derived from one specimen sequenced in a study of cytomegalovirus exposure and HLA in healthy donors. PCR primers comprised 60 Vbeta and 13 Jbeta primers. Measured with immunoSEQ multiplex PCR; TCRdb has only the in-frame clones, and not every one. The sample carries around 90,000 clones, nearly 80% recorded once. Sequencing input: PBMCs. These receptors all come from a woman between 40 and 50 years old in good health and CMV-seronegative.

The chain carries TRBV19 and TRBJ2-7, with D unresolved. V lost 9 bases and J 3 bases, leaving 3 bases between the germline ends. CDR3 length equals 9 residues. CDR1 is LNHDA and CDR2 is SQIVND in the germline V gene (reference sequence). The CDR3 DNA reads TGTGCCAGCCGCTACGAGCAGTACTTC. Translation: CASRYEQYF. The variable domain in full, with the rest retrieved from reference TRBV19 and TRBJ2-7, is DGGITQSPKYLFRKEGQNVTLSCEQNLNHDAMYWYRQDPGQGLRLIYYSQIVNDFQKGDIAEGYSVSREKKESFPLTVTSAQKNPTAFYLCASRYEQYFGPGTRLTVT.

This clone has only one observation. The V call is TRBV4-3, the J call TRBJ2-1; TRBD1 might be the D (6 bases). Trimming stripped 0 bases from V and 3 bases from J, with 12 bases between. Germline V CDR1 and CDR2: LGHNA, YSLEER. This CDR3 contains 16 residues. CDR3 nucleotides: TGCGCCAGCAGCCAAGATTACGACAGGTACTACAATGAGCAGTTCTTC. Its protein product is CASSQDYDRYYNEQFF.

V usage is TRBV4-1 and J usage is TRBJ2-1, with TRBD2 matching over 8 bases. J gave up 2 bases and V 5 bases, and 8 bases lay outside the gene matches. Germline CDR1 is MGHRA and CDR2 is YSYEKL. The CDR3 runs to 16 residues. This CDR3 is CASSAEGAGAYNEQFF. The DNA of the CDR3 is TGCGCCAGCAGCGCGGAGGGAGCGGGAGCCTACAATGAGCAGTTCTTC.

This chain connects TRBV4-1 to TRBJ2-5, with 9 nucleotides matching TRBD1. V lost 1 base and J lost 5; bases outside the gene matches: 5. This CDR3 is built from 15 residues. Per germline, CDR1 MGHRA and CDR2 YSYEKL. This CDR3 is CASSQGGQGTETQYF. The CDR3 DNA reads TGCGCCAGCAGCCAAGGGGGACAGGGAACGGAGACCCAGTACTTC.

In nucleotides, the CDR3 is TGTGCCAGCAGCTCAGGGGGGGACAGGGTGAGCACTGAAGCTTTCTTT. Its translation is CASSSGGDRVSTEAFF. This chain uses TRBV7-9 with TRBJ1-1; TRBD1 agrees at 9 bases. CDR3 length: 16 amino acids. CDR1 is SEHNR and CDR2 is FQNEAQ in the germline V gene (reference sequence). The J segment lost 4 bases and the V segment lost 4 bases, leaving 10 bases of the junction unmatched.

This clone showed up just a few times. CDR3 region: CASLSDRDNTGELFF. DNA for the CDR3: TGTGCCAGCCTATCGGACAGGGACAACACCGGGGAGCTGTTTTTT. V gene TRBV6-1 combines with J gene TRBJ2-2; 8 nucleotides match TRBD1. CDR3 length: 15 amino acids. Trimming at V came to 8 bases and at J to 2 bases, leaving 7 bases not matched to a gene. From germline, CDR1 is MNHNS and CDR2 SASEGT.

J is TRBJ1-5 and V is TRBV5-5; 9 nucleotides align to TRBD1. Trimming removed 1 base from V and 5 bases from J; junction bases left unmatched: 7. From germline, CDR1 is SGHKS and CDR2 YYEKEE (reference sequence). This CDR3 spans 16 amino acids. In nucleotides, the CDR3 is TGTGCCAGCAGCTTGTTTTTTCGGACAGGGGATCAGCCCCAGCATTTT. It encodes CASSLFFRTGDQPQHF.

This clone came up once. The chain combines TRBV5-1 with TRBJ2-2; weak D call: TRBD1 (6 bases). Per the germline V gene, CDR1 is SGHRS and CDR2 is YFSETQ. The CDR3 consists of 15 residues. V was shortened by 2 bases and J by 4 bases, with 12 bases between the two germline ends. The CDR3: CASSFQQGPTGELFF. In DNA form, the CDR3 reads TGCGCCAGCAGCTTTCAACAGGGACCCACCGGGGAGCTGTTTTTT. The whole variable domain, remainder taken from reference TRBV5-1 and TRBJ2-2, is KAGVTQTPRYLIKTRGQQVTLSCSPISGHRSVSWYQQTPGQGLQFLFEYFSETQRNKGNFPGRFSGRQFSNSRSEMNVSTLELGDSALYLCASSFQQGPTGELFFGEGSRLTVL.

The chain has TRBV11-2 and TRBJ2-7; D not certain. The germline V gene has CDR1 SGHAT and CDR2 FQNNGV. The CDR3 has 14 amino acids. Trimming pared 1 base from V and 6 bases from J, leaving 13 bases between. DNA of the CDR3: TGTGCCAGCAGCTTAGCCCCTTTCATGAGCGAGCAGTACTTC. This gives the protein CASSLAPFMSEQYF. The variable domain in full, with the rest retrieved from reference TRBV11-2 and TRBJ2-7, is EAGVAQSPRYKIIEKRQSVAFWCNPISGHATLYWYQQILGQGPKLLIQFQNNGVVDDSQLPKDRFSAERLKGVDSTLKIQPAKLEDSAVYLCASSLAPFMSEQYFGPGTRLTVT.

Comments on this clone: The sample contains more than one DNA sequence encoding this CDR3. The V and J genes are TRBV10-3 and TRBJ1-5, with 8 positions matching TRBD1. The CDR3 is 18 amino acids. The junction had 13 bases not matched to a gene; V was cut back by 2 bases and J by 4 bases. Germline CDR1 and CDR2: ENHRY and SYGVKD. The CDR3 loop reads CAISEPGTGPTGNQPQHF. The CDR3 DNA follows: TGTGCCATCAGTGAGCCGGGGACAGGACCCACAGGGAATCAGCCCCAGCATTTT.

This chain uses TRBV6-1 with TRBJ2-7, with 11 bases identical to TRBD2. This CDR3 is built from 14 residues. Per the germline V gene, CDR1 is MNHNS and CDR2 is SASEGT. The V gene end was trimmed by 6 bases and the J gene end by 2 bases; junction bases not matched to a gene: 3. The CDR3 region has the DNA TGTGCCAGCAGCCTAGCGGGAGGACCCTACGAGCAGTACTTC. Translated: CASSLAGGPYEQYF.

The V call is TRBV6-5, the J call TRBJ2-1; 8 bases are shared with TRBD2. CDR3 size: 15 residues. Germline V gene sequence: CDR1 MNHEY, CDR2 SVGAGI. The V segment lost 0 bases and the J segment 4 bases; nucleotides outside the gene matches: 2. The CDR3 loop is CASSYSREGYNEQFF. The CDR3 region has the DNA TGTGCCAGCAGTTACTCCCGGGAGGGATACAATGAGCAGTTCTTC.

The chain has TRBV28 and TRBJ1-2, with D possibly being TRBD1 (5 bases). V lost 3 bases to trimming and J lost 5 bases, with 16 bases between them. Germline loops: CDR1 MDHEN, CDR2 SYDVKM. CDR3 size: 15 residues. CDR3 sequence reads: CASSFSLQASYGYTF. CDR3 nucleotide sequence: TGTGCCAGCAGTTTTTCACTACAGGCCTCGTATGGCTACACCTTC.

This clone was counted between two and nine times. V and J are TRBV6-5 and TRBJ2-7, with a tentative D call TRBD1 (5 bases). The CDR3 covers 14 residues. Germline values: CDR1 MNHEY, CDR2 SVGAGI. V was clipped by 6 bases and J by 0 bases, with 12 bases between them. The CDR3 DNA is TGTGCCAGCAGCCGATCAGGGTTCTCCTACGAGCAGTACTTC. Translation gives CASSRSGFSYEQYF.

This clone was recorded only once. Written as DNA, the CDR3 is TGTGCCAGCAGTTACGGACAGGGCCTGAACACCGGGGAGCTGTTTTTT. It translates to CASSYGQGLNTGELFF. The rearrangement joins TRBV6-6 to TRBJ2-2; the match to TRBD1 covers 8 bases. This CDR3 is 16 amino acids long. V shed 2 bases, J shed 1 base, and the junction held 3 bases outside the gene matches. From germline, CDR1 is MNHNY and CDR2 SVGAGI (reference sequence).

The table lists this clone with a few counts. V is TRBV5-6 and J is TRBJ1-5, with D possibly being TRBD1 (6 bases). Deletions cut 6 bases from V and 4 bases from J, with 11 bases between. The CDR3 spans 13 residues. Germline CDR1 and CDR2: SGHDT and YYEEEE. The DNA of the CDR3 is TGTGCCAGCACCTACGGACAGAATCAGCCCCAGCATTTT. Its protein is CASTYGQNQPQHF.

The CDR3 region has the DNA TGTGCCAGCAGGTCGCCTCAGGGGGCTCTGGATGGCTACACCTTC. Encoded protein: CASRSPQGALDGYTF. The chain uses TRBV6-5 and TRBJ1-2; TRBD1 matches 8 bases. The CDR3 extends over 15 amino acids. Germline V gives CDR1 MNHEY, CDR2 SVGAGI. J lost 6 bases, V lost 6 bases, and 12 bases had no gene match.

CDR3: CASRLTSGAYNEQFF. The CDR3 DNA reads as TGTGCCAGCAGACTTACTAGCGGGGCCTACAATGAGCAGTTCTTC. V gene TRBV4-2 combines with J gene TRBJ2-1; 10 nucleotides match TRBD2. Germline CDR1 is LGHNA and CDR2 is YNFKEQ. This CDR3 is built from 15 residues. V lost 6 bases and J lost 2; bases outside the gene matches: 4.

The V gene is TRBV9, the J gene TRBJ2-2; 9 positions agree with TRBD2. The CDR3 runs 17 residues. From germline, CDR1 is SGDLS and CDR2 YYNGEE. J lost 2 bases, V lost 0 bases, and 5 bases had no gene match. DNA for the CDR3: TGTGCCAGCAGCGTAGGCGTTAGCGGGAGCAACACCGGGGAGCTGTTTTTT. This encodes CASSVGVSGSNTGELFF.

This clone came up once. The chain joins TRBV19 to TRBJ2-7; 11 bases are shared with TRBD2. The CDR3 contains 14 residues. The germline V gene encodes CDR1 LNHDA and CDR2 SQIVND (reference sequence). Losses at the gene ends were 8 bases for V and 0 bases for J; bases not matched to a gene: 3. CDR3 residues: CASGLAGGSYEQYF. DNA of the CDR3: TGTGCCAGTGGGCTAGCGGGAGGCTCCTACGAGCAGTACTTC.

The V gene is TRBV30, the J gene TRBJ2-7, with 9 positions matching TRBD1. This CDR3 is 11 amino acids long. The V and J ends lost 5 bases and 9 bases, in that order; junction bases with no gene match: 5. Germline CDR1 reads GTSNPN; CDR2 reads SVGIG (reference sequence). The CDR3 loop is CAWGGQGRQYF. The CDR3 DNA follows: TGTGCCTGGGGGGGACAGGGACGGCAGTACTTC. Drawing the rest from reference TRBV30 and TRBJ2-7, the complete variable domain is SQTIHQWPATLVQPVGSPLSLECTVEGTSNPNLYWYRQAAGRGLQLLFYSVGIGQISSEVPQNLSASRPQDRQFILSSKKLLLSDSGFYLCAWGGQGRQYFGPGTRLTVT.

This chain uses TRBV7-3 with TRBJ2-2, with 10 bases fitting TRBD1. Per germline, CDR1 SGHTA and CDR2 FQGTGA. V shed 3 bases, J shed 4 bases, and the junction held 8 bases outside the gene matches. CDR3 size: 17 residues. The CDR3 DNA reads as TGTGCCAGCAGCTTTACGATTGGACAGGGGGGCACCGGGGAGCTGTTTTTT. Protein product: CASSFTIGQGGTGELFF.

The CDR3 loop is CASRVTGTYEQYF. CDR3 sequence (DNA): TGTGCCAGCAGGGTAACCGGGACCTACGAGCAGTACTTC. The rearrangement joins TRBV28 to TRBJ2-7; tentatively, D is TRBD2 (5 bases). V dropped 6 bases and J dropped 2 bases, with 11 bases sitting between them. The CDR3 length is 13 residues. In germline, CDR1 is MDHEN, CDR2 SYDVKM.

The rearrangement joins TRBV27 to TRBJ2-7; 8 nucleotides line up with TRBD1. J was trimmed by 7 bases and V by 6 bases; bases with no gene match: 14. In germline, CDR1 is MNHEY, CDR2 SMNVEV (reference sequence). The CDR3 totals 15 residues. The CDR3 DNA sequence: TGTGCCAGCAGCCCGCCGGGACAGGTCCCCTTAGAGCAGTACTTC. It translates to CASSPPGQVPLEQYF.

This clone was seen a few times. The chain employs TRBV5-1 and TRBJ2-7; 7 bases line up with TRBD2. Looked up from germline, CDR1 is SGHRS and CDR2 is YFSETQ. V dropped 2 bases and J dropped 5; count of bases not matched to a gene: 7. CDR3 length: 14 amino acids. CDR3 region: CASSFLTSLNEQYF. The CDR3 DNA reads as TGCGCCAGCAGCTTCCTGACTAGCTTAAACGAGCAGTACTTC.

On this clone: Its ends do not fully match the called genes, so a read error is possible. The J gene is TRBJ1-1, the V gene TRBV7-9, with a tentative D call TRBD1 (6 bases). From germline, CDR1 is SEHNR and CDR2 FQNEAQ (reference sequence). The CDR3 is 16 amino acids. Written as DNA, the CDR3 is TGTTCCAGCAGCTTTGGGAGGGGGAGTTTGAACACTGAAGCTTTCTTT. This encodes CSSSFGRGSLNTEAFF. Complete variable domain (other parts from reference TRBV7-9 and TRBJ1-1): DTGVSQNPRHKITKRGQNVTFRCDPISEHNRLYWYRQTLGQGPEFLTYFQNEAQLEKSRLLSDRFSAERPKGSFSTLEIQRTEQGDSAMYLCSSSFGRGSLNTEAFFGQGTRLTVV.